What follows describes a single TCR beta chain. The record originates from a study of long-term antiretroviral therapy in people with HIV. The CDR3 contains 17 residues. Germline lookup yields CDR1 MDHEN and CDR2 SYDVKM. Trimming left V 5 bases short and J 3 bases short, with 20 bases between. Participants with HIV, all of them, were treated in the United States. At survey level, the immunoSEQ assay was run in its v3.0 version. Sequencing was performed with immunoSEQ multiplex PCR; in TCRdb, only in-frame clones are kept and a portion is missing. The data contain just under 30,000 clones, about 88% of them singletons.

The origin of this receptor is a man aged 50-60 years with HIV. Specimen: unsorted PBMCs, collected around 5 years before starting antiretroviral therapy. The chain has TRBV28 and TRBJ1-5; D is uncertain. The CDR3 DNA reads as TGTGCCAGCAGTCCCCCGACAAGGATTACAATCAATCAGCCCCAGCATTTT. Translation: CASSPPTRITINQPQHF.